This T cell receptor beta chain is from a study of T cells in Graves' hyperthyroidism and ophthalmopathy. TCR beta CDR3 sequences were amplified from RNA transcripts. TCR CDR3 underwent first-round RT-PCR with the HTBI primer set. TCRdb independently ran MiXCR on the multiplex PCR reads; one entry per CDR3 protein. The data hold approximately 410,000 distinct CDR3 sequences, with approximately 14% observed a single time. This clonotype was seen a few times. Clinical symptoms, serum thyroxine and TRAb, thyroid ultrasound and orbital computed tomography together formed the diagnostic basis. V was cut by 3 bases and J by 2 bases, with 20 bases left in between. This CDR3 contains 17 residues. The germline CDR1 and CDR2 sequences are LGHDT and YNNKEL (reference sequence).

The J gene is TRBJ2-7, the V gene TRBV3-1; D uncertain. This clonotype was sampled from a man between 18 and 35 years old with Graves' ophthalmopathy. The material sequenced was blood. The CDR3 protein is CASSQGIDGRIPYEQYF. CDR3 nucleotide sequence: TGTGCCAGCAGCCAGGGTATTGACGGAAGAATACCCTACGAGCAGTACTTC.